One and the same sample provided the 5 T cell receptor beta chains below, sequenced in a study of control samples from healthy donors and cancer patients. This table comes from immunoSEQ multiplex PCR, and its TCRdb copy is limited to in-frame clones, with some not included. The sample lists about 180,000 clones, 90% occurring once. The sequenced sample consisted of blood. These receptors came from a woman aged 45-65 years in good health.

This chain connects TRBV6-2 or TRBV6-3 to TRBJ2-3, with D maybe TRBD2 (6 bases). The CDR3 spans 16 residues. Germline values: CDR1 MNHEY, CDR2 SVGEGT. V shed 3 bases and J shed 2 bases, with 15 bases lying between them. CDR3 DNA: TGTGCCAGCAGTTATAGCGGAAGAGCCCCCACAGATACGCAGTATTTT. Its translation: CASSYSGRAPTDTQYF.

This clone was recorded once. This chain links TRBV15 with TRBJ2-4; 8 positions match TRBD1. In germline, CDR1 is LNHNV, CDR2 YYDKDF (reference sequence). V gave up 0 bases and J gave up 0 bases; unmatched junction bases: 4. The CDR3 covers 17 residues. CDR3 bases: TGTGCCACCAGCAGAGACCGACAGGGGCTAGCCAAAAACATTCAGTACTTC. Residues: CATSRDRQGLAKNIQYF. The full variable domain, with the rest looked up from reference TRBV15 and TRBJ2-4, is DAMVIQNPRYQVTQFGKPVTLSCSQTLNHNVMYWYQQKSSQAPKLLFHYYDKDFNNEADTPDNFQSRRPNTSFCFLDIRSPGLGDTAMYLCATSRDRQGLAKNIQYFGAGTRLSVL.

The chain joins TRBV5-1 to TRBJ2-6, with 10 bases lining up with TRBD1. In germline, CDR1 is SGHRS, CDR2 YFSETQ. J lost 0 bases, V lost 3 bases, and 3 bases had no gene match. There are 17 residues in the CDR3. This CDR3 reads CASSWRTGGSGANVLTF. The CDR3 bases are TGCGCCAGCAGCTGGAGGACAGGGGGCTCTGGGGCCAACGTCCTGACTTTC.

This clone came up once. CDR3: CAWSGPGPRNIQYF. In DNA form, the CDR3 reads TGTGCCTGGAGCGGTCCCGGACCGAGAAACATTCAGTACTTC. This chain uses TRBV30 with TRBJ2-4; D remains unclear. The germline V and J ends were trimmed by 3 bases and 6 bases, with 15 bases remaining between them. The CDR3 covers 14 residues. The germline gives CDR1 GTSNPN, CDR2 SVGIG (reference sequence). Full variable domain (missing parts from reference TRBV30 and TRBJ2-4): SQTIHQWPATLVQPVGSPLSLECTVEGTSNPNLYWYRQAAGRGLQLLFYSVGIGQISSEVPQNLSASRPQDRQFILSSKKLLLSDSGFYLCAWSGPGPRNIQYFGAGTRLSVL.

The V gene is TRBV4-3, the J gene TRBJ2-3, with unresolved D. Germline values: CDR1 LGHNA, CDR2 YSLEER. V lost 3 bases and J 4 bases, leaving 14 bases between the germline ends. The CDR3 sequence is 15 residues long. The CDR3 DNA follows: TGCGCCAGCAGCCAGGATTCTAGGAGCGCAGATACGCAGTATTTT. Translation gives CASSQDSRSADTQYF.